Below are 30 T cell receptor beta chains sequenced from a single sample in a study of cytomegalovirus exposure and HLA in healthy donors. The PCR made use of 60 Vbeta and 13 Jbeta primers. TCRdb's copy holds only in-frame clones and misses some; the assay was immunoSEQ multiplex PCR. The sample holds about 160,000 clones, approximately 80% seen once. Sequencing was done on a sample of PBMCs. The receptors derive from a male donor in good health and CMV-seronegative.

J is TRBJ2-7 and V is TRBV12-2; the listed D gene, TRBD1, was not tested against the DNA. TRBV12-2 is an annotated pseudogene. This CDR3 region has 17 residues. The DNA of the CDR3 is TGTGCAAGTCGCTTATTCCGGCTAGTGGACAGCTCCTACGAGCAGTACTTC. Translation gives CASRLFRLVDSSYEQYF.

The chain is built from TRBV7-9 and TRBJ2-7; D possibly corresponds to TRBD2 (5 bases). V was shortened by 4 bases and J by 3 bases, with 10 bases between the two germline ends. Germline lookup yields CDR1 SEHNR and CDR2 FQNEAQ (reference sequence). The CDR3 sequence is 13 residues long. In DNA, the CDR3 is TGTGCCAGCAGCTCCCACACTAGCTACGAGCAGTACTTC. Amino acid sequence: CASSSHTSYEQYF.

This chain joins TRBV7-2 and TRBJ2-2; 14 nucleotides line up with TRBD2. The ends lost 3 bases at V and 7 bases at J; junction bases unmatched: 4. The CDR3 covers 16 residues. Germline V lookup: CDR1 SGHTA, CDR2 FQGNSA. CDR3 DNA: TGTGCCAGCAGCTTGGGACTAGCGGGAGCCGGCGGGGAGCTGTTTTTT. Amino acids: CASSLGLAGAGGELFF.

The V call is TRBV7-9, the J call TRBJ2-1, with 9 bases aligning to TRBD2. The CDR3 is 13 residues long. Germline assignment: CDR1 SEHNR and CDR2 FQNEAQ (reference sequence). V was clipped by 1 base and J by 9 bases; unmatched bases: 1. In DNA, the CDR3 is TGTGCCAGCAGCTTAGGCGGGAGGGGTGAGCAGTTCTTC. Protein product: CASSLGGRGEQFF.

V gene TRBV19 combines with J gene TRBJ2-5; D is possibly TRBD1 (6 bases). The DNA matches TRBJ2-7 better at its end, which makes the J call doubtful. Per germline, CDR1 LNHDA and CDR2 SQIVND (reference sequence). This CDR3 contains 12 residues. The CDR3 protein is CASRTDSYEQYF. DNA of the CDR3: TGTGCCAGTCGGACAGATTCCTACGAGCAGTACTTC.

J is TRBJ2-5 and V is TRBV6-6, with 11 bases fitting TRBD1. V lost 6 bases and J lost 2; bases outside the gene matches: 5. In germline, CDR1 is MNHNY, CDR2 SVGAGI (reference sequence). This CDR3 has 15 amino acids. CDR3 amino acids: CASSPGTGGQETQYF. The CDR3 bases are TGTGCCAGCAGCCCGGGGACAGGGGGACAAGAGACCCAGTACTTC.

The chain uses TRBV28 and TRBJ2-5, with 11 bases aligning to TRBD1. V dropped 6 bases and J dropped 2; count of bases not matched to a gene: 2. Germline values: CDR1 MDHEN, CDR2 SYDVKM. The CDR3 is 14 amino acids. The CDR3 sequence is CASSGDRGQETQYF. CDR3 in DNA: TGTGCCAGCAGCGGGGACAGGGGGCAAGAGACCCAGTACTTC. The full variable domain, completed using reference TRBV28 and TRBJ2-5, is DVKVTQSSRYLVKRTGEKVFLECVQDMDHENMFWYRQDPGLGLRLIYFSYDVKMKEKGDIPEGYSVSREKKERFSLILESASTNQTSMYLCASSGDRGQETQYFGPGTRLLVL.

The V gene is TRBV4-1, the J gene TRBJ2-3; 11 bases are a match to TRBD2. Losses at the gene ends were 3 bases for V and 4 bases for J; bases not matched to a gene: 6. The CDR3 covers 16 residues. Germline V gives CDR1 MGHRA, CDR2 YSYEKL. CDR3 nucleotides: TGCGCCAGCAGCCAGCCGACTAGCGGGATCGCAGATACGCAGTATTTT. It codes for CASSQPTSGIADTQYF.

This clone was seen only once. One end of the junction is discordant with germline, which a read error may explain. The rearrangement links TRBV7-9 to TRBJ2-3; 7 positions agree with TRBD2. This CDR3 comprises 18 residues. The V gene's germline CDR1 is SEHNR and CDR2 FQNEAQ (reference sequence). CDR3 sequence: CSSSLVTSRRYGTDTQYF. In DNA form, the CDR3 reads TGTTCCAGCAGCTTAGTGACTAGCAGAAGATACGGCACAGATACGCAGTATTTT.

This chain uses TRBV5-6 with TRBJ1-3; D is unclear. Germline-derived CDR1 and CDR2 are SGHDT and YYEEEE. The CDR3 runs to 15 residues. V lost 2 bases and J lost 0, with 9 bases in between. For the CDR3, the DNA is TGTGCCAGCAGCTTTGGAGACGGCTCTGGAAACACCATATATTTT. Protein product: CASSFGDGSGNTIYF.

This clone has a single count. The J gene is TRBJ2-7, the V gene TRBV10-1; 10 bases map to TRBD1. The CDR3 spans 14 residues. The V and J ends lost 6 bases and 3 bases, in that order; junction bases with no gene match: 5. Germline CDR1 and CDR2: WNHNN and SYGVQD (reference sequence). The CDR3 loop reads CASRGTGEGYEQYF. CDR3 nucleotides: TGCGCCAGCAGGGGGACAGGGGAAGGCTACGAGCAGTACTTC.

This sequence joins TRBV29-1 and TRBJ1-4; the match to TRBD1 covers 7 bases. Germline CDR1 is SQVTM and CDR2 is ANQGSEA. The CDR3 is 14 amino acids. J gave up 8 bases and V 0 bases, and 6 bases lay outside the gene matches. Here the CDR3 DNA reads TGCAGCGTTGAAGAAGGACAGGACCAGGAAAAACTGTTTTTT. Amino acids: CSVEEGQDQEKLFF.

The rearrangement joins TRBV7-2 to TRBJ1-1; 8 bases agree with TRBD1. Germline CDR1 reads SGHTA; CDR2 reads FQGNSA. J gave up 0 bases and V 3 bases, and 6 bases lay outside the gene matches. The CDR3 loop spans 16 amino acids. This CDR3 is CASSFPGTGVNTEAFF. The DNA for the CDR3 is TGTGCCAGCAGCTTCCCCGGGACAGGAGTGAACACTGAAGCTTTCTTT.

The rearrangement uses TRBV4-1 and TRBJ2-5, with D unresolved. Trimming pared 2 bases from V and 2 bases from J, leaving 6 bases between. The CDR3 is 13 residues long. The V gene's germline CDR1 is MGHRA and CDR2 YSYEKL. In nucleotides, the CDR3 is TGCGCCAGCAGCCAATGGCAGCAAGAGACCCAGTACTTC. This translates into CASSQWQQETQYF.

The genes are TRBV7-6 and TRBJ1-2, with D unresolved. The V end was cut by 5 bases, the J end by 5 bases, with 12 bases between. The CDR3 loop spans 13 amino acids. Germline assignment: CDR1 SGHVS and CDR2 FNYEAQ. The CDR3 loop reads CASSHNPLYGYTF. Here the CDR3 DNA reads TGTGCCAGCAGCCACAATCCCCTTTATGGCTACACCTTC.

The rearrangement links TRBV6-1 to TRBJ2-3; 7 bases line up with TRBD2. The CDR3 has 14 amino acids. Germline V gene lookup returns CDR1 MNHNS and CDR2 SASEGT. The V gene end was trimmed by 6 bases and the J gene end by 4 bases; junction bases not matched to a gene: 7. For the CDR3, the DNA is TGTGCCAGCAGGGTCAGCGGGGATTCAGATACGCAGTATTTT. As protein: CASRVSGDSDTQYF.

The chain couples TRBV7-9 to TRBJ1-2; 9 positions match TRBD1. Trimming took 5 bases from V and 5 from J; bases not matched to a gene: 18. CDR1 and CDR2 from the germline V gene are SEHNR and FQNEAQ (reference sequence). There are 18 residues in the CDR3. The CDR3: CASSPSQRDRVGRYGYTF. CDR3 nucleotides: TGTGCCAGCAGCCCTTCCCAACGGGACAGGGTAGGAAGATATGGCTACACCTTC.

The chain uses TRBV5-6 and TRBJ2-1, with 10 bases that match TRBD1. CDR3 length equals 17 residues. J gave up 0 bases and V 2 bases, and 5 bases lay outside the gene matches. Germline V gene sequence: CDR1 SGHDT, CDR2 YYEEEE. Written as DNA, the CDR3 is TGTGCCAGCAGCTTATGGACAGGGGGGTTCTCCTACAATGAGCAGTTCTTC. It codes for CASSLWTGGFSYNEQFF.

The chain employs TRBV30 and TRBJ1-1; D gene uncertain. This CDR3 is built from 14 residues. Germline CDR1 and CDR2: GTSNPN and SVGIG (reference sequence). Trimming cost V 2 bases and J 1 base, with 11 bases left between them. CDR3 loop: CAWSSPPGNTEAFF. The CDR3 DNA reads TGTGCCTGGAGTTCCCCCCCCGGGAACACTGAAGCTTTCTTT.

V is TRBV13 and J is TRBJ1-2; D remains unclear. Germline values: CDR1 PRHDT, CDR2 FYEKMQ (reference sequence). CDR3 length equals 14 residues. Trimming took off 4 bases at V and 4 bases at J, with 13 bases between the two ends. CDR3 amino acids: CASSSQPESYGYTF. CDR3 nucleotide sequence: TGTGCCAGCAGCTCCCAGCCGGAGTCCTATGGCTACACCTTC.

The chain uses TRBV28 and TRBJ2-7; 8 positions match TRBD1. The CDR3 extends over 14 amino acids. Per germline, CDR1 MDHEN and CDR2 SYDVKM. J gave up 4 bases and V 8 bases, and 10 bases lay outside the gene matches. CDR3 bases: TGTGCCAGCCGAAACCAGGGGGCCGTATACGAGCAGTACTTC. Protein: CASRNQGAVYEQYF.

This chain connects TRBV7-2 to TRBJ2-3; 10 positions agree with TRBD1. The CDR3 extends over 15 amino acids. The V and J ends lost 5 bases and 4 bases, in that order; junction bases with no gene match: 6. Germline CDR1 reads SGHTA; CDR2 reads FQGNSA. In nucleotides, the CDR3 is TGTGCCAGCAGCCAAAGACAGGGGGCGGCAGATACGCAGTATTTT. Translation: CASSQRQGAADTQYF.

The CDR3 sequence is CASSRWVGYEQYF. The CDR3 DNA reads TGTGCCAGCAGCCGGTGGGTCGGGTACGAGCAGTACTTC. This chain connects TRBV14 to TRBJ2-7; D remains unclear. The CDR3 has 13 amino acids. The germline V gene has CDR1 SGHDN and CDR2 FVKESK. V dropped 4 bases and J dropped 4 bases, with 11 bases sitting between them.

V is TRBV14 and J is TRBJ2-7; 7 bases align to TRBD1. Germline V lookup: CDR1 SGHDN, CDR2 FVKESK. The CDR3 is 14 amino acids. V shed 4 bases and J 2 bases; nucleotides not matched to a gene: 5. CDR3 nucleotides: TGTGCCAGCAGCCCTCCGACAGGGCCCTACGAGCAGTACTTC. It codes for CASSPPTGPYEQYF.

CDR3 nucleotides: TGTGCCAGCAGCTCAGAGGGGGGCGACAGGGAAGGCTATGGCTACACCTTC. Translating gives CASSSEGGDREGYGYTF. The chain combines TRBV13 with TRBJ1-2; 7 bases map to TRBD1. Unmatched junction bases numbered 15, after V lost 4 bases and J lost 4 bases. The CDR3 covers 17 residues. Germline V gives CDR1 PRHDT, CDR2 FYEKMQ (reference sequence).

The V gene is TRBV9, the J gene TRBJ2-5; 9 bases align to TRBD2. V gave up 0 bases and J gave up 4 bases; unmatched junction bases: 7. The CDR3 is made up of 16 amino acids. CDR1 is SGDLS, CDR2 YYNGEE, per germline. In nucleotides, the CDR3 is TGTGCCAGCAGCGTAGGGATAGCGGGAGTTGGAGAGACCCAGTACTTC. This codes for CASSVGIAGVGETQYF.

The chain combines TRBV5-4 with TRBJ1-2; 7 nucleotides match TRBD1. J lost 3 bases, V lost 4 bases, and 3 bases had no gene match. CDR1 is SGHNT, CDR2 YYREEE, per germline (reference sequence). The CDR3 length is 13 residues. CDR3 sequence: CASSTGTDYGYTF. CDR3 DNA: TGTGCCAGCAGCACCGGGACAGACTATGGCTACACCTTC.

This clone showed up just a few times. The chain carries TRBV6-6 and TRBJ2-2; TRBD1 matches 10 bases. Germline CDR1 MNHNY, CDR2 SVGAGI (reference sequence). The CDR3 has 15 amino acids. Trimming cost V 6 bases and J 7 bases; bases outside gene matches: 8. The DNA for the CDR3 is TGTGCCAGCAGCCATAGACAGGGGGCGATCGGGGAGCTGTTTTTT. Protein: CASSHRQGAIGELFF.

CDR3: CASSPTGGWTEAFF. The CDR3 DNA is TGTGCCAGCAGCCCGACAGGGGGGTGGACTGAAGCTTTCTTT. The chain carries TRBV7-3 and TRBJ1-1, with 9 bases identical to TRBD1. This CDR3 is 14 amino acids long. Germline CDR1 SGHTA, CDR2 FQGTGA. V dropped 5 bases and J dropped 5; count of bases not matched to a gene: 6.

The rearrangement links TRBV2 to TRBJ2-3, with TRBD2 identical over 9 bases. The CDR3 covers 14 residues. Looked up from germline, CDR1 is SNHLY and CDR2 is FYNNEI. V was pared by 4 bases and J by 5 bases, with 4 bases of the junction left unmatched. The CDR3 is CASSALAGVDTQYF. CDR3 DNA sequence: TGTGCCAGCAGTGCACTAGCGGGTGTAGATACGCAGTATTTT.